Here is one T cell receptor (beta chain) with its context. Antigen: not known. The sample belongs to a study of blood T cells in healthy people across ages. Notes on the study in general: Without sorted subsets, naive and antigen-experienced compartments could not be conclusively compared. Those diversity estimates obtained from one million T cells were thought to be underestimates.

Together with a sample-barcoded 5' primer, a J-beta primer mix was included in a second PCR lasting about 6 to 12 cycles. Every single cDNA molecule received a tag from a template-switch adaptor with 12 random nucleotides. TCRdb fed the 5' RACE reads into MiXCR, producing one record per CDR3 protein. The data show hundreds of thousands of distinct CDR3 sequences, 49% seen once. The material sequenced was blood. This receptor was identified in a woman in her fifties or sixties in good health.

Written as DNA, the CDR3 is TGTGCCAGCAGTTTTCGGATGGGCGGGTTTTACTATGGGGCCAACGTCCTGACTTTC. It encodes CASSFRMGGFYYGANVLTF. V and J are TRBV12-3 or TRBV12-4 and TRBJ2-6; a possible D gene is TRBD2 (5 bases). The CDR3 runs to 19 residues. Trimming shortened V by 3 bases and J by 3 bases, and 21 bases separated the two germline ends.